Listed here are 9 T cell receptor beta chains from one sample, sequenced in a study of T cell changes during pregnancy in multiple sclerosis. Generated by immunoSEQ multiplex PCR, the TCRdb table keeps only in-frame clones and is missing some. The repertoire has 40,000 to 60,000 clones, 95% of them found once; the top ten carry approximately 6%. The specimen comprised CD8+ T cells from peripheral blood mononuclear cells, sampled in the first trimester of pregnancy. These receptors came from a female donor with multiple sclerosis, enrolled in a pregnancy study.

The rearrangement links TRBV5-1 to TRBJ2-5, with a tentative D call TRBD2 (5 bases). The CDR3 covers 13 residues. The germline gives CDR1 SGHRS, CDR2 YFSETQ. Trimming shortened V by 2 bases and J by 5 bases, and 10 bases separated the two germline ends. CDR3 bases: TGCGCCAGCAGCTTCGGGATCCAGGAGACCCAGTACTTC. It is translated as CASSFGIQETQYF.

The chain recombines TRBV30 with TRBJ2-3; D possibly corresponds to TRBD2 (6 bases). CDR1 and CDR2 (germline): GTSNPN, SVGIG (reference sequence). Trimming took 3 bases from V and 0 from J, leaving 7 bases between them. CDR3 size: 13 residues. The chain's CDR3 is CAWSGTSTDTQYF. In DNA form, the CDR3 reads TGTGCCTGGAGCGGGACTAGCACAGATACGCAGTATTTT.

Written as DNA, the CDR3 is TGTGCCAGCAGGGGGACTAGCGGTCTCGGTGAGCAGTTCTTC. It translates to CASRGTSGLGEQFF. This chain connects TRBV6-5 to TRBJ2-1; 11 positions match TRBD2. V shed 6 bases, J shed 9 bases, and the junction held 7 bases outside the gene matches. CDR3 length equals 14 residues. In germline, CDR1 is MNHEY, CDR2 SVGAGI.

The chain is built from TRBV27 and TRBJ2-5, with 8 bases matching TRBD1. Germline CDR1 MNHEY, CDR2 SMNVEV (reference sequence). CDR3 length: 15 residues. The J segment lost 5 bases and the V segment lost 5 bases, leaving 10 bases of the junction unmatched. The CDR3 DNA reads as TGTGCCAGCAGTCCCCCACCAGGGGGCAGGGAGACCCAGTACTTC. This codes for CASSPPPGGRETQYF.

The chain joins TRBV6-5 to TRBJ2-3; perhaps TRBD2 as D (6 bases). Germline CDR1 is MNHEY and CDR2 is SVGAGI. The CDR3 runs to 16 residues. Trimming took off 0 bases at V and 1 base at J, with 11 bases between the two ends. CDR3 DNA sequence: TGTGCCAGCAGTTACTCGGCGGGAAGGGGCACAGATACGCAGTATTTT. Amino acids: CASSYSAGRGTDTQYF.

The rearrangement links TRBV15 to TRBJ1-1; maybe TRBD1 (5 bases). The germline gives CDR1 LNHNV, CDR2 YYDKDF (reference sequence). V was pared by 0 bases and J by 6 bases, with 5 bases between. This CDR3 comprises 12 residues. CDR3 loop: CATSREGAEAFF. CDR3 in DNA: TGTGCCACCAGCAGAGAAGGGGCTGAAGCTTTCTTT.

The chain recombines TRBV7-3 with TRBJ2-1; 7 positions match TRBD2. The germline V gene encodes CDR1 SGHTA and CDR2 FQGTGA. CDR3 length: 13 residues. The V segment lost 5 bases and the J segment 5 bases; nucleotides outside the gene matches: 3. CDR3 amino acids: CASSRLADNEQFF. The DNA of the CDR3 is TGTGCCAGCAGCCGACTAGCCGACAATGAGCAGTTCTTC.

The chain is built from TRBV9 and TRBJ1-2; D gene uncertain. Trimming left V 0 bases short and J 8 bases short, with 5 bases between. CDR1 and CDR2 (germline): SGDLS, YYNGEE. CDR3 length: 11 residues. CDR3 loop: CASSVGGGYTF. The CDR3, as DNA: TGTGCCAGCAGCGTAGGCGGAGGCTACACCTTC.

The CDR3, as DNA: TGCGCCAGAATACAGGGTTACGAGCAGTACTTC. It translates to CARIQGYEQYF. This chain links TRBV5-1 with TRBJ2-7; perhaps TRBD1 as D (6 bases). CDR3 length equals 11 residues. Trimming shortened V by 8 bases and J by 4 bases, and 10 bases separated the two germline ends. Per germline, CDR1 SGHRS and CDR2 YFSETQ. The complete variable domain, with remaining parts taken from reference TRBV5-1 and TRBJ2-7, reads KAGVTQTPRYLIKTRGQQVTLSCSPISGHRSVSWYQQTPGQGLQFLFEYFSETQRNKGNFPGRFSGRQFSNSRSEMNVSTLELGDSALYLCARIQGYEQYFGPGTRLTVT.